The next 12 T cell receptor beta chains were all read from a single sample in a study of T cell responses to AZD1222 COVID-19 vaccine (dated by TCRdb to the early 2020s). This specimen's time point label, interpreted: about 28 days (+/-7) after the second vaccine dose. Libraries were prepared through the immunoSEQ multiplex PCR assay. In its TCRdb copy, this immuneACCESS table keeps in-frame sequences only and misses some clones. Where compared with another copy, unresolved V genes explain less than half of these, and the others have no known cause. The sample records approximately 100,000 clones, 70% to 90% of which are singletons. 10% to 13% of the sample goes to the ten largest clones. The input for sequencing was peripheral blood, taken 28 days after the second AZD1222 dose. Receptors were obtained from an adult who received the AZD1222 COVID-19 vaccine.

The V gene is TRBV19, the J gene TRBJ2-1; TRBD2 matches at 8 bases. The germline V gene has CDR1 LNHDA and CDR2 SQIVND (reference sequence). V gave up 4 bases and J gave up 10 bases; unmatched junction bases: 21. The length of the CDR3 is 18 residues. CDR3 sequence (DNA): TGTGCCAGTAGTAGCCATCTTATGCGGGAGGCCCTCTCGGGAGAGCAGTTCTTC. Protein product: CASSSHLMREALSGEQFF.

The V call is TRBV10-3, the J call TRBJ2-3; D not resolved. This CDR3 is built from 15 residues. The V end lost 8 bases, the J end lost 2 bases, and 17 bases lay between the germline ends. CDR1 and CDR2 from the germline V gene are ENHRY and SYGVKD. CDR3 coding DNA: TGTGCCATCGCCGATATACCACGAGACACAGATACGCAGTATTTT. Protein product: CAIADIPRDTDTQYF.

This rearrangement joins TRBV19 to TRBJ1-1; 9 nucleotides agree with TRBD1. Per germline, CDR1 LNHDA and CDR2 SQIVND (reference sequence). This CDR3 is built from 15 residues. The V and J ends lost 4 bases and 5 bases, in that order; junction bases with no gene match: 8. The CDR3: CASSTTGGSRTEAFF. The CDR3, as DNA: TGTGCCAGTAGTACGACAGGGGGGAGTCGAACTGAAGCTTTCTTT.

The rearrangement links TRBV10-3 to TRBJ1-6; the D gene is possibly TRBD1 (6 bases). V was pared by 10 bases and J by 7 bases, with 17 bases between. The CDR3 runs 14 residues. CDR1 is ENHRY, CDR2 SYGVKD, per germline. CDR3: CATGAAGVNSPLHF. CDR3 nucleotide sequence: TGTGCCACCGGGGCGGCAGGGGTGAATTCACCCCTCCACTTT.

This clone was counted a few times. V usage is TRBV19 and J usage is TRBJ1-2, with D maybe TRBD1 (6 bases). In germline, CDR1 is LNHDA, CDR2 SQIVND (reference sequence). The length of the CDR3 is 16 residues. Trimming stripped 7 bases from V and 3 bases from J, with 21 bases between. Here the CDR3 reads CASIPRGQSPDYGYTF. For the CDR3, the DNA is TGTGCCAGTATCCCCCGGGGGCAGTCCCCGGACTATGGCTACACCTTC.

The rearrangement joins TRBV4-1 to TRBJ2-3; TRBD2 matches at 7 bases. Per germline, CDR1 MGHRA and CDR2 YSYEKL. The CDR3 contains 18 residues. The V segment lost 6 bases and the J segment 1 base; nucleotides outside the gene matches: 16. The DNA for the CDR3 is TGCGCCAGCAGTCCCTCCACGGATTTTGCGGGGGGCACAGATACGCAGTATTTT. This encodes CASSPSTDFAGGTDTQYF.

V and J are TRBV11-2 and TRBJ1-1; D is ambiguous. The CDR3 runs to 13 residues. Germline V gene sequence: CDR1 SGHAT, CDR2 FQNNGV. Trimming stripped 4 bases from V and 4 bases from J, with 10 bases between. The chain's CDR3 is CASSYDGVTEAFF. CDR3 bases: TGTGCCAGCAGCTACGATGGAGTCACTGAAGCTTTCTTT.

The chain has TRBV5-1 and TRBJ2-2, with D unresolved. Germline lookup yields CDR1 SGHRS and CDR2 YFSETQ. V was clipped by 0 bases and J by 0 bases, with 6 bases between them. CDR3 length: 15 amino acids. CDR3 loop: CASSLVGSNTGELFF. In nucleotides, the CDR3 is TGCGCCAGCAGCTTGGTCGGTTCGAACACCGGGGAGCTGTTTTTT.

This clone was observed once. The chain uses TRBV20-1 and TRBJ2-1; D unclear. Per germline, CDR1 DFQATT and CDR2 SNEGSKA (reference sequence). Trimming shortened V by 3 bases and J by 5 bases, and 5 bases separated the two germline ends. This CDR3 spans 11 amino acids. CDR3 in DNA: TGCAGTGCTAGGGGAAACAATGAGCAGTTCTTC. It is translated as CSARGNNEQFF.

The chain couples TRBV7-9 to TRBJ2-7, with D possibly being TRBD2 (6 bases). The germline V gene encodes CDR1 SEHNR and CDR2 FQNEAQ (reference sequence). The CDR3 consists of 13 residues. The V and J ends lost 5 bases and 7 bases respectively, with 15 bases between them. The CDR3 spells CASSEPEGLEQYF. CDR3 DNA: TGTGCCAGCAGCGAACCCGAGGGACTGGAGCAGTACTTC.

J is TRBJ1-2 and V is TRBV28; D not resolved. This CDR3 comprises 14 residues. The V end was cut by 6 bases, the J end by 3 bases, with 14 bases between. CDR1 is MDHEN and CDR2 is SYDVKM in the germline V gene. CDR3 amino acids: CASRIPGDYYGYTF. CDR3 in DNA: TGTGCCAGCAGGATTCCCGGGGATTACTATGGCTACACCTTC.

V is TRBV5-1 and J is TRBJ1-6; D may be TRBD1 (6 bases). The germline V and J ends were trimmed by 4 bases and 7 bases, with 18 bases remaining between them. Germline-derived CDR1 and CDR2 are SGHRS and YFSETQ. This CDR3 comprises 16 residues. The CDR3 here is CASSPGAGDANSPLHF. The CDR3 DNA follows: TGCGCCAGCAGCCCCGGGGCAGGGGATGCGAATTCACCCCTCCACTTT.